This T cell receptor beta chain is from a study of early T cells in non-severe SARS-CoV-2 infection (dated by TCRdb to the early 2020s). Looking at the study overall: Because TCR sequencing was done on bulk RNA from unsorted whole blood, the alpha and beta chains could not be paired. Here is what the overall study found, with its caveats: VDJdb matching was skewed toward anti-spike CD8 responses and likely underestimated virus-specific expansions, missing private and CD4 specificities.

The method behind the library was 5' RACE. The listed sequencing device is NextSeq 500. The TCR library protocol attached unique molecular identifiers to individual cDNA molecules to correct for sequencing error and PCR bias. Both TCR alpha and beta chains were sequenced, and tight co-correlation was observed between alpha and beta sequence abundances in each sample. The authors' pipeline ran thus. V gene, J gene and CDR3 annotation of TCR sequences was performed with Decombinator V4. TCRs were defined as expanded if a significant change between any two time points was detected under a Poisson model with p below 0.0001. TCR abundances were normalised to the total number of TCRs sequenced in each sample and reported as counts per million. VDJdb, accessed 1 November 2021, was searched for CMV, EBV and SARS-CoV-2 annotated TCRs, with TCRs annotated for multiple antigens excluded. TCRdb passed the public sequencing reads through fastp at Q25 and MiXCR, retaining productive beta sequences. A single entry per CDR3 protein holds the most common genes and DNA from its merged rows. The V and J calls were determined by TCRdb, not by the authors. The table for this sample lists around 64,000 distinct CDR3 sequences; roughly 12% of them were counted only once. Of the sample, about 1.3% falls within the top ten clones.

This was a case-control study nested in a cohort of healthcare workers in London, UK, who had nasopharyngeal swab PCR tests and blood samples taken every week. Healthcare workers were recruited during the week of the UK lockdown, between 23 and 31 March 2020, and followed weekly for up to roughly 15 weeks. This clonotype was found many times. This clone's antigen is unknown. Per-nucleotide qualities are absent, and no much larger clonotype sits a single base away. Sequenced here: whole blood, sampled at baseline. This clonotype was obtained from an adult who was a healthcare worker with PCR-confirmed SARS-CoV-2 infection or an uninfected control (not recorded which).

CDR3 protein: CASSWDKAPYNEQFF. Here is the DNA: TGTGCCAGCAGTTGGGACAAAGCCCCCTACAATGAGCAGTTCTTC. The chain links TRBV28 with TRBJ2-1, and possibly TRBD1, on 6 matching bases. V gives up 4 bases and J gives up 2 bases, and the segment between their germline ends measures 12 bases. The CDR3 spans 15 residues, from the cysteine through the phenylalanine. Here the CDR3 DNA is all that survives: 45 bases in frame from base 1. CDR1 and CDR2 are read off the germline V gene as MDHEN and SYDVKM.